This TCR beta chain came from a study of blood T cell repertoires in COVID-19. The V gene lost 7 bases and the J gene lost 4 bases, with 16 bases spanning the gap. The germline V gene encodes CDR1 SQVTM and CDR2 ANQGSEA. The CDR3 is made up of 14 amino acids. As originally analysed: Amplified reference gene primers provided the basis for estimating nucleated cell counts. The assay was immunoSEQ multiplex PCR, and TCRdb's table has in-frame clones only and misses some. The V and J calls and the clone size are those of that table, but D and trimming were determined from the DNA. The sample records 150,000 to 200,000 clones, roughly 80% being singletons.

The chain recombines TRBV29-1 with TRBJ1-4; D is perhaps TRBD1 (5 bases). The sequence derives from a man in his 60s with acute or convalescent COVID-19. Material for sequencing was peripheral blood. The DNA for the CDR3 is TGCAGCGCTCAAAACACCGGGGGTAATGAAAAACTGTTTTTT. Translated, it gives CSAQNTGGNEKLFF.